This T cell receptor beta chain was recovered during a study of CD8 T cells in Susac syndrome. Study conclusions and caveats: The study conceded that relatively few individuals underwent its TCR sequencing and HLA analysis.

The RNA, about 0.45 to 1 ug, was put through reverse transcription using random hexamers. The TCR beta CDR3 was amplified by immunoSEQ multiplex PCR across 54 Vbeta, 13 Jbeta. TCRdb processed the immunoSEQ multiplex PCR reads anew with MiXCR; each CDR3 protein has one entry. The sample includes roughly 180,000 distinct CDR3 sequences, over 85% of them seen just once. Concerning this clonotype itself: What it binds is unknown.

With 4 bases clipped from V and 6 bases from J, the junction kept 7 bases outside the gene matches. Germline V gives CDR1 LGHNA, CDR2 YNFKEQ. This CDR3 is built from 14 residues. The specimen was CD4+ T cells from PBMCs. The V gene is TRBV4-2, the J gene TRBJ2-7; the match to TRBD2 covers 9 bases. This TCR was recovered from a human donor in good health. The DNA for the CDR3 is TGTGCCAGCAGCCCTGAGACTAGCGGTGGCGAGCAGTACTTC. Translated, it gives CASSPETSGGEQYF.